Listed here are 31 T cell receptor beta chains from one sample, sequenced in a study of preoperative IRX-2 immunotherapy in early breast cancer. The treatment was: preoperative locoregional IRX-2 cytokine immunotherapy. Measured with immunoSEQ multiplex PCR; TCRdb has only the in-frame clones, and not every one. The table records some 35,000 clones, about four fifths of them present only once. Sequencing was performed on lymph node tissue, taken after IRX-2 immunotherapy. The receptors shown here come from a human donor with breast cancer.

This clone was seen a few times. This chain links TRBV19 with TRBJ1-2; D is unresolved. Trimming pared 1 base from V and 4 bases from J, leaving 10 bases between. Germline V gives CDR1 LNHDA, CDR2 SQIVND (reference sequence). This CDR3 is built from 14 residues. CDR3 DNA sequence: TGTGCCAGTAGTATAGGGCCAGTGGTCTATGGCTACACCTTC. This translates into CASSIGPVVYGYTF.

The V gene is TRBV28, the J gene TRBJ1-2; D is possibly TRBD1 (5 bases). Trimming took 6 bases from V and 2 from J, leaving 13 bases between them. Germline CDR1 is MDHEN and CDR2 is SYDVKM. The length of the CDR3 is 14 residues. This CDR3 is CASSWGTVNYGYTF. In DNA, the CDR3 is TGTGCCAGCAGCTGGGGGACGGTGAACTATGGCTACACCTTC.

The genes are TRBV11-3 and TRBJ1-1; unclear D gene. The V end was cut by 1 base, the J end by 4 bases, with 10 bases between. The germline V gene encodes CDR1 SGHNT and CDR2 YENEEA. The CDR3 spans 14 residues. CDR3 DNA: TGTGCCAGCAGCTTAGGGACCTATAGCACTGAAGCTTTCTTT. Protein product: CASSLGTYSTEAFF. Filled out from reference TRBV11-3 and TRBJ1-1, the complete variable domain reads EAGVVQSPRYKIIEKKQPVAFWCNPISGHNTLYWYLQNLGQGPELLIRYENEEAVDDSQLPKDRFSAERLKGVDSTLKIQPAELGDSAVYLCASSLGTYSTEAFFGQGTRLTVV.

The chain has TRBV11-3 and TRBJ2-3; D tentatively fits TRBD1 or TRBD2 (5 bases each). Germline V gene lookup returns CDR1 SGHNT and CDR2 YENEEA. Trimming removed 5 bases from V and 2 bases from J, with 14 bases in between. The CDR3 has 15 amino acids. This chain's CDR3 is CASSRDGSATDTQYF. The CDR3, as DNA: TGTGCCAGCAGCCGGGACGGAAGCGCCACAGATACGCAGTATTTT.

This chain uses TRBV28 with TRBJ2-7; D is perhaps TRBD1 (6 bases). Trimming stripped 5 bases from V and 7 bases from J, with 21 bases between. The germline V gene encodes CDR1 MDHEN and CDR2 SYDVKM. The CDR3 totals 15 residues. The CDR3 is CASSPGTPGELEQYF. The CDR3 DNA sequence: TGTGCCAGCAGTCCCGGGACACCGGGTGAGCTGGAGCAGTACTTC.

The gene calls are TRBV19 and TRBJ1-2; D might be TRBD1 (6 bases). CDR1 and CDR2 (germline): LNHDA, SQIVND (reference sequence). Trimming removed 8 bases from V and 8 bases from J, with 18 bases in between. There are 13 residues in the CDR3. The CDR3 protein is CASRIQGLYGYTF. The CDR3 DNA reads as TGTGCCAGTCGAATACAGGGTTTATACGGCTACACCTTC.

The chain joins TRBV19 to TRBJ2-1, with 8 bases fitting TRBD1. Germline trimming cut 5 bases from V and 5 bases from J; bases unmatched to any gene: 5. Per the germline V gene, CDR1 is LNHDA and CDR2 is SQIVND (reference sequence). The CDR3 totals 14 residues. The CDR3 DNA sequence: TGTGCCAGTAGTCAGACAGGGGCTGACAATGAGCAGTTCTTC. It encodes CASSQTGADNEQFF.

V is TRBV7-7 and J is TRBJ2-1; D could derive from TRBD1 or TRBD2 (5 bases each). This CDR3 contains 15 residues. V lost 6 bases, J lost 0 bases, and 12 bases lay in between. CDR1 and CDR2 from the germline V gene are SSHAT and FNYEAQ (reference sequence). The CDR3 reads CASRSPGPSYNEQFF. The CDR3 DNA is TGTGCCAGCAGGTCTCCGGGACCCTCCTACAATGAGCAGTTCTTC.

This chain connects TRBV19 to TRBJ1-5; D remains ambiguous. Looked up from germline, CDR1 is LNHDA and CDR2 is SQIVND (reference sequence). The CDR3 has 15 amino acids. V lost 2 bases, J lost 0 bases, and 8 bases lay in between. The chain's CDR3 is CASSITGHSNQPQHF. CDR3 sequence (DNA): TGTGCCAGTAGTATAACGGGTCATAGCAATCAGCCCCAGCATTTT.

J is TRBJ1-2 and V is TRBV4-1, with D perhaps matching TRBD1 (5 bases). Between the trimmed V and J ends, which lost 1 base and 3 bases, there was a span of 12 bases. The CDR3 totals 15 residues. Germline V gene lookup returns CDR1 MGHRA and CDR2 YSYEKL. The CDR3 protein is CASSQGAGLDYGYTF. The CDR3 DNA follows: TGCGCCAGCAGCCAAGGAGCAGGGCTAGACTATGGCTACACCTTC.

The chain couples TRBV11-3 to TRBJ1-5; no clear D. The length of the CDR3 is 14 residues. The V end lost 3 bases, the J end lost 0 bases, and 6 bases lay between the germline ends. CDR1 and CDR2 from the germline V gene are SGHNT and YENEEA. The CDR3 DNA sequence: TGTGCCAGCAGCTTGGTAAATAGCAATCAGCCCCAGCATTTT. This gives the protein CASSLVNSNQPQHF.

The chain's CDR3 is CASRSGALDTQYF. As DNA, the CDR3 is TGTGCCAGCAGATCCGGGGCCTTGGATACGCAGTATTTT. V and J are TRBV6-7 and TRBJ2-3; D might be TRBD1 or TRBD2, each matching 5 bases. TRBV6-7 falls under the ORF class, with uncertain function. This CDR3 has 13 residues. Trimming pared 6 bases from V and 6 bases from J, leaving 13 bases between.

This clone turned up a few times. CDR3 in DNA: TGTGCCAGCAGCCAAGGACAGACCACAGATACGCAGTATTTT. Encoded protein: CASSQGQTTDTQYF. The chain combines TRBV7-6 with TRBJ2-3; TRBD1 is a possible D gene (6 bases). Germline CDR1 SGHVS, CDR2 FNYEAQ. Trimming stripped 5 bases from V and 2 bases from J, with 11 bases between. CDR3 length: 14 residues.

The V and J genes are TRBV12-5 and TRBJ1-5; D gene uncertain. Germline lookup yields CDR1 LGHNT and CDR2 FRNRAP. The length of the CDR3 is 17 residues. CDR3 sequence: CASIATRGSDSNQPQHF. DNA of the CDR3: TGTGCCAGCATCGCTACTAGAGGCTCAGATAGCAATCAGCCCCAGCATTTT.

In this sample, this clone turned up a few times. The chain combines TRBV28 with TRBJ1-3, with unresolved D. V shed 3 bases and J shed 0 bases, with 9 bases lying between them. The CDR3 is 15 amino acids. Germline-derived CDR1 and CDR2 are MDHEN and SYDVKM. CDR3 nucleotides: TGTGCCAGCAGTTTCGGACTCTTCTCTGGAAACACCATATATTTT. Its protein is CASSFGLFSGNTIYF.

The sample holds one count of this clone. The chain recombines TRBV11-3 with TRBJ2-5; TRBD2 matches at 9 bases. With V trimmed by 5 bases and J by 5 bases, 9 bases remained unmatched. CDR1 and CDR2 from the germline V gene are SGHNT and YENEEA. The CDR3 has 15 residues. This CDR3 reads CASSGLGTSRETQYF. The CDR3 coding sequence is TGTGCCAGCAGCGGCCTGGGGACTAGCAGGGAGACCCAGTACTTC. The entire variable domain, with the rest obtained from reference TRBV11-3 and TRBJ2-5, is as follows: EAGVVQSPRYKIIEKKQPVAFWCNPISGHNTLYWYLQNLGQGPELLIRYENEEAVDDSQLPKDRFSAERLKGVDSTLKIQPAELGDSAVYLCASSGLGTSRETQYFGPGTRLLVL.

The rearrangement links TRBV7-1 to TRBJ1-2; 7 positions agree with TRBD1. TRBV7-1 has ORF status, its function being uncertain. This CDR3 comprises 15 residues. V shed 5 bases, J shed 0 bases, and the junction held 6 bases outside the gene matches. This chain's CDR3 is CASSAWTGSNYGYTF. CDR3 nucleotide sequence: TGTGCCAGCAGCGCTTGGACAGGCTCTAACTATGGCTACACCTTC.

The J gene is TRBJ2-1, the V gene TRBV6-8, with 11 bases identical to TRBD2. V was clipped by 4 bases and J by 9 bases; unmatched bases: 11. CDR1 and CDR2 (germline): MNHGY, SAAAGT. The CDR3 consists of 16 residues. CDR3 nucleotides: TGTGCCAGCAGTTTCTCCTCTAGCGGGGGGCCGCTTGAGCAGTTCTTC. Amino acids: CASSFSSSGGPLEQFF.

The genes are TRBV30 and TRBJ2-2; 7 positions match TRBD1. The trim removed 6 bases at V and 2 bases at J, leaving 6 bases unmatched. Germline V gene lookup returns CDR1 GTSNPN and CDR2 SVGIG (reference sequence). The CDR3 extends over 14 amino acids. CDR3 bases: TGTGCCTGCCCGGGACAGTCTAACACCGGGGAGCTGTTTTTT. It specifies CACPGQSNTGELFF.

J is TRBJ2-3 and V is TRBV7-5; TRBD2 is the table's D call, not checked against the DNA. TRBV7-5 constitutes a pseudogene. CDR3 size: 15 residues. The CDR3 coding sequence is TGTGCCAGCAGCTTAGAGGGGACTATCACGGATACGCAGTATTTT. It is translated as CASSLEGTITDTQYF.

The rearrangement links TRBV19 to TRBJ2-5; D possibly uses TRBD1 or TRBD2 (6 bases each). This CDR3 is built from 14 residues. Germline V CDR1 and CDR2: LNHDA, SQIVND (reference sequence). V lost 4 bases and J 5 bases, leaving 14 bases between the germline ends. This chain's CDR3 is CASSTAGGRETQYF. The DNA of the CDR3 is TGTGCCAGTAGTACCGCTGGGGGGCGCGAGACCCAGTACTTC.

This clone was found once. The chain recombines TRBV19 with TRBJ1-1; D is ambiguous. Trimming cost V 1 base and J 1 base, with 4 bases left between them. Per germline, CDR1 LNHDA and CDR2 SQIVND (reference sequence). This CDR3 comprises 13 residues. This CDR3 reads CASSIVRNTEAFF. CDR3 in DNA: TGTGCCAGTAGTATAGTCCGGAACACTGAAGCTTTCTTT.

The chain is built from TRBV30 and TRBJ1-6, with D unclear. V lost 3 bases and J lost 4, with 13 bases in between. Germline V CDR1 and CDR2: GTSNPN, SVGIG (reference sequence). This CDR3 has 15 amino acids. The CDR3: CAWRGTSPYNSPLHF. CDR3 coding DNA: TGTGCCTGGAGGGGAACCTCACCTTATAATTCACCCCTCCACTTT.

This clone was detected a few times. The rearrangement uses TRBV6-8 and TRBJ2-1; 15 nucleotides match TRBD2. Trimming removed 5 bases from V and 4 bases from J; junction bases left unmatched: 12. The CDR3 has 19 amino acids. Per germline, CDR1 MNHGY and CDR2 SAAAGT. The DNA of the CDR3 is TGTGCCAGCAGTGACCATCGGACTAGCGGGGGGGCGCGGTACAATGAGCAGTTCTTC. This sequence encodes CASSDHRTSGGARYNEQFF.

The rearrangement uses TRBV11-3 and TRBJ1-5; D not resolved. CDR1 is SGHNT, CDR2 YENEEA, per germline. The germline V and J ends were trimmed by 5 bases and 2 bases, with 13 bases remaining between them. The CDR3 is 15 amino acids. CDR3 bases: TGTGCCAGCAGCCCAGAGCGGAGGGGCAATCAGCCCCAGCATTTT. The encoded protein is CASSPERRGNQPQHF.

Details on this clone: Germline and junction disagree at one end, which may indicate a read error. The chain uses TRBV11-3 and TRBJ2-1, with D perhaps TRBD1 or TRBD2 (5 bases each). Looked up from germline, CDR1 is SGHNT and CDR2 is YENEEA. CDR3 length: 17 amino acids. The CDR3 protein is CASSLEGTRFSYNEQFF. The CDR3 bases are TGTGCTAGCAGCTTAGAGGGGACCCGGTTTTCGTATAATGAGCAGTTCTTC.

This chain connects TRBV28 to TRBJ2-7, with D hard to call. Trimming stripped 7 bases from V and 2 bases from J, with 18 bases between. Germline values: CDR1 MDHEN, CDR2 SYDVKM. The CDR3 runs 15 residues. CDR3 bases: TGTGCCAGCACCGCCGTGGGTGGCGGCGCCTACGAGCAGTACTTC. It specifies CASTAVGGGAYEQYF.

This sequence joins TRBV29-1 and TRBJ1-2; D uncertain. V dropped 3 bases and J dropped 6 bases, with 14 bases sitting between them. The CDR3 sequence is 13 residues long. Germline CDR1 and CDR2: SQVTM and ANQGSEA. The CDR3 DNA reads TGCAGCGTTGAGAAATGGGAAATTGATGGCTACACCTTC. The encoded protein is CSVEKWEIDGYTF.

The DNA of the CDR3 is TGCGCCAGCAGCTTCTCCGGGGTGAACACTGAAGCTTTCTTT. Amino acids: CASSFSGVNTEAFF. The rearrangement joins TRBV5-1 to TRBJ1-1; D is unclear. The germline CDR1 and CDR2 sequences are SGHRS and YFSETQ. The CDR3 is 14 amino acids. The V and J ends lost 2 bases and 0 bases respectively, with 8 bases between them. Full variable domain (outside the CDR3, taken from reference TRBV5-1 and TRBJ1-1): KAGVTQTPRYLIKTRGQQVTLSCSPISGHRSVSWYQQTPGQGLQFLFEYFSETQRNKGNFPGRFSGRQFSNSRSEMNVSTLELGDSALYLCASSFSGVNTEAFFGQGTRLTVV.

This clone was seen only once. The chain carries TRBV5-1 and TRBJ1-1, with D perhaps TRBD1 (5 bases). Trimming removed 4 bases from V and 0 bases from J, with 10 bases in between. CDR1 is SGHRS, CDR2 YFSETQ, per germline. The CDR3 runs to 14 residues. CDR3 coding DNA: TGCGCCAGCAGCCGGGACGGGTTGAACACTGAAGCTTTCTTT. This codes for CASSRDGLNTEAFF.

This chain uses TRBV5-1 with TRBJ2-7; the D gene could be TRBD1 or TRBD2 (6 bases each). Trimming shortened V by 3 bases and J by 3 bases, and 16 bases separated the two germline ends. The CDR3 covers 15 residues. Germline V lookup: CDR1 SGHRS, CDR2 YFSETQ. As DNA, the CDR3 is TGCGCCAGCAGCTCCGGGGGCCAGGGACTCTACGAGCAGTACTTC. This encodes CASSSGGQGLYEQYF.